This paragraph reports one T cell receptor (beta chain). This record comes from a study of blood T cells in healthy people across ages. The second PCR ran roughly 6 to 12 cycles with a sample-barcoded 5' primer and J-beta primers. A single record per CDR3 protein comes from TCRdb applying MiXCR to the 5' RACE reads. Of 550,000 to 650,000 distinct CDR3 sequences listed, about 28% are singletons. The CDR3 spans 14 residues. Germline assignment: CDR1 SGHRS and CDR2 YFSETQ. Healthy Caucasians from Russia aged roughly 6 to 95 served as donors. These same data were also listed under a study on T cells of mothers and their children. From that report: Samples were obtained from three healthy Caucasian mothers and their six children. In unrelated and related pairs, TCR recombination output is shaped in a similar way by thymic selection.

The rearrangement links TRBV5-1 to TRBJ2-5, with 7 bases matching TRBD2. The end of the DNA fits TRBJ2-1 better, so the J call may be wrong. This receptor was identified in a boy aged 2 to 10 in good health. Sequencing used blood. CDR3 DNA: TGCGCCAGCAGCTCCGGACTAGGAGACAATGAGCAGTTCTTC. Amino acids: CASSSGLGDNEQFF.